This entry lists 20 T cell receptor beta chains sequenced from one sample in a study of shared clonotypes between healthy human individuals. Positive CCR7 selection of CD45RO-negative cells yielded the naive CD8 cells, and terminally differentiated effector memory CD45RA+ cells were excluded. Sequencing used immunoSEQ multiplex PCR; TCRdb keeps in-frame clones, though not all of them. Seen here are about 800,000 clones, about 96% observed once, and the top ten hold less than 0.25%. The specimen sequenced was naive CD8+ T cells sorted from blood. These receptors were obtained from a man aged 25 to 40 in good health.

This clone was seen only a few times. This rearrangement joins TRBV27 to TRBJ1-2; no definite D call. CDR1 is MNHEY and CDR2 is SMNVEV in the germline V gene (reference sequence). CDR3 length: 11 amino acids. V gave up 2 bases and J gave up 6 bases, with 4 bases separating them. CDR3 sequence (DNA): TGTGCCAGCAGTTTACGGGATGGCTACACCTTC. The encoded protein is CASSLRDGYTF.

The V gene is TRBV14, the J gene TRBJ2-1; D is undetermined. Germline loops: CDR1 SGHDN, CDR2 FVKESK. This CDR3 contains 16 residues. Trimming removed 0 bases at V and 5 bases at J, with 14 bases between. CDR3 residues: CASSQDHGYGDNEQFF. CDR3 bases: TGTGCCAGCAGCCAAGATCACGGGTATGGGGACAATGAGCAGTTCTTC.

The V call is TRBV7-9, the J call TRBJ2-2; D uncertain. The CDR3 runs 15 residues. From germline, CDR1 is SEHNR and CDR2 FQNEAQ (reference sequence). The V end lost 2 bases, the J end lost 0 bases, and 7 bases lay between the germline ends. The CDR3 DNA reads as TGTGCCAGCAGCTTAAGTAGCCCGAACACCGGGGAGCTGTTTTTT. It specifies CASSLSSPNTGELFF.

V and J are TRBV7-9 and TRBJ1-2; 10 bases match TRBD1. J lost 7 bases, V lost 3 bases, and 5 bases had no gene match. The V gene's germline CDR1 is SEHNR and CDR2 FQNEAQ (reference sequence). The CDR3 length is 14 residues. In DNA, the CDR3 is TGTGCCAGCAGCTTGGAGACAGGGGGCGTTGGCTACACCTTC. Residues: CASSLETGGVGYTF.

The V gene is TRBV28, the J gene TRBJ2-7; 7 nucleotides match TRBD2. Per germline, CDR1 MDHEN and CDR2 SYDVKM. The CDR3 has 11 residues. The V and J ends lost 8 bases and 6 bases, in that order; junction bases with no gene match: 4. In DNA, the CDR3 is TGTGCCAGCGGGAGGGCCTTCGAGCAGTACTTC. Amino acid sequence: CASGRAFEQYF.

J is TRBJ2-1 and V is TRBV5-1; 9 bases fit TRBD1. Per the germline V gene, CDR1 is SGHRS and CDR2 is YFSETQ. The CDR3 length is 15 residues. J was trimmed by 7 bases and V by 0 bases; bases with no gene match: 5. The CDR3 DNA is TGCGCCAGCAGCTTGGGGACAGGGGTCAGGAATGAGCAGTTCTTC. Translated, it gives CASSLGTGVRNEQFF.

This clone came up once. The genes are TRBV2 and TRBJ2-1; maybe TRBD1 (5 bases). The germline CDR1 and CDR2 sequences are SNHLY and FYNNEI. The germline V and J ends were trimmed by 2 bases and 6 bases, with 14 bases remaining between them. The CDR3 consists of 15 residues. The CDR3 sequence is CASSENPGMGNEQFF. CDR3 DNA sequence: TGTGCCAGCAGTGAAAACCCAGGGATGGGCAATGAGCAGTTCTTC.

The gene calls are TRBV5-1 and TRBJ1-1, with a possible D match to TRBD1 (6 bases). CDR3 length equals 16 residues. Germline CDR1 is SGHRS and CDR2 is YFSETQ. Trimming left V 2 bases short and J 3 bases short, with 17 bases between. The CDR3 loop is CASSFRQAGPDTEAFF. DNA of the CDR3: TGCGCCAGCAGCTTCCGACAGGCCGGGCCTGACACTGAAGCTTTCTTT.

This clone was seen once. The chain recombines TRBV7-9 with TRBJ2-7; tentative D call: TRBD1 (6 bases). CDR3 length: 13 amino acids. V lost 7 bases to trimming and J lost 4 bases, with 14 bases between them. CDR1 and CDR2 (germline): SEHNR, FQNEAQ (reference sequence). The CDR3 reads CASNARGTYEQYF. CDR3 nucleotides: TGTGCCAGCAACGCGAGGGGGACGTACGAGCAGTACTTC.

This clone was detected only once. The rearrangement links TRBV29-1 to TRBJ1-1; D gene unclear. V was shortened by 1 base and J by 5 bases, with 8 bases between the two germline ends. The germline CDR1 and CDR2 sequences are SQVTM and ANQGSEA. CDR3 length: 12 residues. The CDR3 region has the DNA TGCAGCGTTGAAGTTCGTAGGACTGAAGCTTTCTTT. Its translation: CSVEVRRTEAFF.

The CDR3 coding sequence is TGTGCCAGCAGTTTCTGGGGGGGGAACACTGAAGCTTTCTTT. Protein product: CASSFWGGNTEAFF. The chain uses TRBV27 and TRBJ1-1, with a tentative D call TRBD1 (5 bases). Trimming took off 3 bases at V and 1 base at J, with 9 bases between the two ends. The CDR3 totals 14 residues. Per germline, CDR1 MNHEY and CDR2 SMNVEV (reference sequence).

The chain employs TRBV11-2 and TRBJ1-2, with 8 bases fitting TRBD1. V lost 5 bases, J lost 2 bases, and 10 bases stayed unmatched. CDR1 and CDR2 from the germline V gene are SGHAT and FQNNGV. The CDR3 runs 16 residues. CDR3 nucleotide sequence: TGTGCCAGCAGCCGTTGGACAGGGCAGGGCAACTATGGCTACACCTTC. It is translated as CASSRWTGQGNYGYTF.

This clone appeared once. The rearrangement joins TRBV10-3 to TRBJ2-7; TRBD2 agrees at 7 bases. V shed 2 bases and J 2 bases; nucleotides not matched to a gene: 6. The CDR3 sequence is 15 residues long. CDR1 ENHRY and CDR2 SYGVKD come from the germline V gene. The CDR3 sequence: CAISERGVPPYEQYF. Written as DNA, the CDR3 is TGTGCCATCAGTGAGCGGGGGGTGCCCCCCTACGAGCAGTACTTC.

In DNA, the CDR3 is TGTGCCAGCTGGTCGGACAGGGCCCAAGAGACCCAGTACTTC. This codes for CASWSDRAQETQYF. V gene TRBV7-8 combines with J gene TRBJ2-5; 8 nucleotides match TRBD1. In germline, CDR1 is SGHVS, CDR2 FQNEAQ. V lost 8 bases and J lost 1; bases outside the gene matches: 6. The CDR3 is made up of 14 amino acids.

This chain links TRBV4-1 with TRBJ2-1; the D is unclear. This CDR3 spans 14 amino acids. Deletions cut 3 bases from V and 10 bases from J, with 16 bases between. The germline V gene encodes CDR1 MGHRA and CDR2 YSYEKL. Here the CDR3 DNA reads TGCGCCAGCAGCCAGACTCGCGGCCGGGTCGAGCAGTTCTTC. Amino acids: CASSQTRGRVEQFF.

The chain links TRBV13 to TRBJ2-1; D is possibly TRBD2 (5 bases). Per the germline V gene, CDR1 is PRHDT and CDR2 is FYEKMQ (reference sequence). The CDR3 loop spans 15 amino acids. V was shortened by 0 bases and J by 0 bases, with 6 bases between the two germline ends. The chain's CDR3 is CASSLGEDSYNEQFF. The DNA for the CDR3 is TGTGCCAGCAGCTTAGGGGAGGACTCCTACAATGAGCAGTTCTTC.

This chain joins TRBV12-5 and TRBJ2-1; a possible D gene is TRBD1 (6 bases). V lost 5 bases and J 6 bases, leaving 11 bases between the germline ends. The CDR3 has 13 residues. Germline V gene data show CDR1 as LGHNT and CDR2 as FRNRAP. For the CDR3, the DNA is TGTGCTAGTGGTCCCCAGGGGTTCAATGAGCAGTTCTTC. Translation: CASGPQGFNEQFF.

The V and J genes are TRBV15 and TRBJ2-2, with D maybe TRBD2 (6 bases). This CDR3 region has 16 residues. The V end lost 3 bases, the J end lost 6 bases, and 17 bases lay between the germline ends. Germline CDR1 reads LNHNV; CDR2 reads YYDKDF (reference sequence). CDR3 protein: CATSRTGTLVSGELFF. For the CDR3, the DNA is TGTGCCACCAGCAGGACCGGGACTCTGGTATCCGGGGAGCTGTTTTTT.

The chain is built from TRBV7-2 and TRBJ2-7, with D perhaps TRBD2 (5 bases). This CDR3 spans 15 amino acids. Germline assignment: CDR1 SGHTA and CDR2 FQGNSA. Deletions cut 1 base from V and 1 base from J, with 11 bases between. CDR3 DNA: TGTGCCAGCAGCTTAGAAGGGAGTCCGTCCTACGAGCAGTACTTC. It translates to CASSLEGSPSYEQYF.

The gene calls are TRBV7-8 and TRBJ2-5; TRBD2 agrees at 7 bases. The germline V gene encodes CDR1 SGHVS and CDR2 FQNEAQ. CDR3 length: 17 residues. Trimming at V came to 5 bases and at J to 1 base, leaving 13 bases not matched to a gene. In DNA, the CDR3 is TGTGCCAGCAGCCTAACCTCGCTGGCGGGAGTCCAAGAGACCCAGTACTTC. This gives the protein CASSLTSLAGVQETQYF.